One and the same sample provided the 10 T cell receptor beta chains below, sequenced in a study of T cells expressing NK-cell markers. TCRdb reanalyzed the 5' RACE reads and collapses them to one entry per CDR3 protein, without DNA. The sample spans hundreds of thousands of distinct CDR3 sequences; the ten largest clones claim under 7.5%. Sequences were obtained from blood T cells: a sorted CD56 or NKG2C T cell subset, CD4+ or CD8+ T cells, or bulk PBMC T cells (not recorded which). The origin of the receptors is a woman aged 18-70 years in good health.

This chain connects TRBV4-3 to TRBJ2-1. The germline gives CDR1 LGHNA, CDR2 YSLEER. The CDR3 is 18 amino acids. The CDR3 sequence: CASSRLVLAGSTYNEQFF.

This CDR3 reads CASSGGPNTGELFF. The chain recombines TRBV9 with TRBJ2-2; no DNA is available, so the TRBD1 call from TCRdb remains unchecked. CDR3 length equals 14 residues. Germline CDR1 reads SGDLS; CDR2 reads YYNGEE.

This chain connects TRBV2 to TRBJ2-7; without DNA, the TCRdb call of TRBD1 cannot be checked. There are 11 residues in the CDR3. Germline assignment: CDR1 SNHLY and CDR2 FYNNEI. CDR3 sequence reads: CASDRGYEQYF.

V gene TRBV11-2 combines with J gene TRBJ2-3; TCRdb proposes TRBD1, but this gene call is untestable without DNA. The CDR3 spans 15 residues. Germline CDR1 and CDR2: SGHAT and FQNNGV. CDR3 loop: CASSLPLAYTDTQYF. Full variable domain (outside the CDR3, taken from reference TRBV11-2 and TRBJ2-3): EAGVAQSPRYKIIEKRQSVAFWCNPISGHATLYWYQQILGQGPKLLIQFQNNGVVDDSQLPKDRFSAERLKGVDSTLKIQPAKLEDSAVYLCASSLPLAYTDTQYFGPGTRLTVL.

V usage is TRBV19 and J usage is TRBJ2-2; TCRdb proposes TRBD2, but this gene call is untestable without DNA. The CDR3 length is 16 residues. CDR1 LNHDA and CDR2 SQIVND come from the germline V gene (reference sequence). The CDR3 reads CASSRWGLEFTGELFF.

The chain couples TRBV25-1 to TRBJ1-1. CDR1 MGHDK and CDR2 SYGVNS come from the germline V gene. The CDR3 length is 12 residues. The CDR3 reads CASSHSFTEAFF.

This chain connects TRBV4-2 to TRBJ2-2; as DNA is missing, the TRBD2 call by TCRdb cannot be tested. CDR1 LGHNA and CDR2 YNFKEQ come from the germline V gene. The CDR3 is 15 residues long. The CDR3 reads CASSQVLAGTGELFF.

The chain has TRBV24-1 and TRBJ1-5; TCRdb's D call of TRBD1 is untestable without DNA. CDR1 and CDR2 (germline): KGHDR, SFDVKD. This CDR3 has 15 amino acids. The CDR3 region is CATSEPGQGSQPQHF.

The rearrangement uses TRBV20-1 and TRBJ2-7; TCRdb lists TRBD1, though no DNA is available to test this call. The CDR3 length is 13 residues. Germline values: CDR1 DFQATT, CDR2 SNEGSKA (reference sequence). Here the CDR3 reads CSASLGHGYEQYF.

J is TRBJ2-5 and V is TRBV20-1; TCRdb returns TRBD1, unconfirmable since there is no DNA. Germline loops: CDR1 DFQATT, CDR2 SNEGSKA (reference sequence). CDR3 length: 12 amino acids. This chain's CDR3 is CSAGTFQETQYF.